This T cell receptor (beta chain) was sequenced in a study of blood T cell repertoires in COVID-19. Study-wide background: There were acute and convalescent COVID-19 samples, and they came from the United States, Italy and Spain. Sample material is recorded as cDNA or gDNA derived from T cells, B-cell-depleted T cells, or PBMCs.

In the original analysis: Amplification from reference gene primers served as the basis for estimated nucleated cell counts. Profiled with immunoSEQ multiplex PCR; TCRdb holds only in-frame clones, not every one. V and J calls plus clone size are reproduced from that table; the DNA served to infer D and trimming. The sample contains under 250,000 clones, more than 75% of which appear only once. The clonotype was recovered from a woman aged 35 to 49 with acute or convalescent COVID-19. The specimen sequenced was peripheral blood.

CDR3 region: CAWSLTSVSTDTQYF. The CDR3 DNA follows: TGTGCCTGGAGTTTGACTAGCGTAAGCACAGATACGCAGTATTTT. The chain joins TRBV30 to TRBJ2-3, with 8 bases identical to TRBD2. This CDR3 has 15 amino acids. With 2 bases clipped from V and 0 bases from J, the junction kept 4 bases outside the gene matches. The germline CDR1 and CDR2 sequences are GTSNPN and SVGIG (reference sequence).